This T cell receptor beta chain was captured in a study of neurological immune-mediated disorders. Study summary: Relapsing-remitting disease was seen in 31 of the 34 multiple sclerosis patients, and secondary progressive disease was seen in 3.

The junction had 13 bases not matched to a gene; V was cut back by 1 base and J by 8 bases. There are 16 residues in the CDR3. Germline-derived CDR1 and CDR2 are SGHRS and YFSETQ. TCRdb reanalysed the 5' RACE reads using MiXCR and keeps one entry per CDR3 protein. Of about 59,000 distinct CDR3 sequences in the sample, around 3.6% were seen once. This clonotype was counted at least ten times. The chain combines TRBV5-1 with TRBJ1-2; 8 nucleotides line up with TRBD1. The origin of this receptor is a woman between 25 and 40 years old with multiple sclerosis. Sequencing input: PBMCs. The CDR3 protein is CASSLRTSGGLGGYTF. The DNA of the CDR3 is TGCGCCAGCAGCTTGAGAACTTCAGGGGGCCTCGGGGGCTACACCTTC.